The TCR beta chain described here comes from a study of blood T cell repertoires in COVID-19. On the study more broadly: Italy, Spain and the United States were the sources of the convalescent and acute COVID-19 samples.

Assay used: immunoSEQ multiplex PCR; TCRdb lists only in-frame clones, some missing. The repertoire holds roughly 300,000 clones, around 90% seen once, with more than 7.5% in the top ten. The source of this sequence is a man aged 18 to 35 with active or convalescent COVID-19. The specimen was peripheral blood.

The CDR3 spells CASSVSKETQYF. The CDR3, as DNA: TGTGCCAGCAGTGTTTCAAAAGAGACCCAGTACTTC. The gene calls are TRBV2 and TRBJ2-5; D gene ambiguous. Looked up from germline, CDR1 is SNHLY and CDR2 is FYNNEI. The V gene lost 4 bases and the J gene lost 3 bases, with 6 bases spanning the gap. This CDR3 has 12 residues.